The 8 T cell receptor beta chains given below trace back to one sample, sequenced in a study of radiotherapy plus CTLA-4 blockade in lung cancer. Produced via immunoSEQ multiplex PCR; TCRdb's table is partial and in-frame only. The sample includes about 120,000 clones, around 75% of them seen just once. Sequences were derived from peripheral blood, sampled from a patient treated with radiotherapy plus ipilimumab. The receptors originated from a human donor with non-small cell lung cancer who had a partial response to radiotherapy plus ipilimumab.

The rearrangement joins TRBV15 to TRBJ2-7; 7 nucleotides align to TRBD1. The germline CDR1 and CDR2 sequences are LNHNV and YYDKDF (reference sequence). CDR3 size: 14 residues. Trimming removed 3 bases from V and 5 bases from J; junction bases left unmatched: 7. Here the CDR3 reads CATSSGGQADEQYF. CDR3 DNA: TGTGCCACCAGCAGCGGCGGACAGGCCGACGAGCAGTACTTC.

This chain connects TRBV2 to TRBJ2-5; TRBD1 matches at 7 bases. CDR3 length equals 15 residues. The germline V gene encodes CDR1 SNHLY and CDR2 FYNNEI. J was trimmed by 2 bases and V by 3 bases; bases with no gene match: 6. The CDR3 loop reads CASSDPGRGQETQYF. The CDR3 DNA reads as TGTGCCAGCAGTGACCCCGGCAGGGGGCAAGAGACCCAGTACTTC.

This clone has only a few counts. J is TRBJ1-5 and V is TRBV9; 10 nucleotides line up with TRBD1. V lost 3 bases, J lost 6 bases, and 6 bases stayed unmatched. The CDR3 runs 15 residues. Germline CDR1 and CDR2: SGDLS and YYNGEE. This chain's CDR3 is CASSEGTGEVQPQHF. The CDR3 nucleotides are TGTGCCAGCAGCGAAGGGACAGGGGAGGTTCAGCCCCAGCATTTT. Filled out from reference TRBV9 and TRBJ1-5, the complete variable domain reads DSGVTQTPKHLITATGQRVTLRCSPRSGDLSVYWYQQSLDQGLQFLIQYYNGEERAKGNILERFSAQQFPDLHSELNLSSLELGDSALYFCASSEGTGEVQPQHFGDGTRLSIL.

The chain combines TRBV5-1 with TRBJ2-2, with D possibly matching TRBD2 (7 bases). V was pared by 5 bases and J by 0 bases, with 11 bases between. The germline gives CDR1 SGHRS, CDR2 YFSETQ. The CDR3 contains 15 residues. This CDR3 reads CASRIGGPNTGELFF. CDR3 bases: TGCGCCAGCAGAATCGGGGGGCCGAACACCGGGGAGCTGTTTTTT.

This clone was found a few times. The CDR3 loop is CASSPSASSYNEQFF. The CDR3 DNA reads TGTGCCAGCAGCCCGTCGGCTAGCTCCTACAATGAGCAGTTCTTC. This sequence joins TRBV27 and TRBJ2-1, with D hard to call. The CDR3 runs to 15 residues. The V end lost 6 bases, the J end lost 0 bases, and 12 bases lay between the germline ends. The V gene's germline CDR1 is MNHEY and CDR2 SMNVEV (reference sequence).

This sequence joins TRBV19 and TRBJ1-5; D is unclear. The V gene lost 1 base and the J gene lost 5 bases, with 9 bases spanning the gap. This CDR3 region has 14 residues. CDR1 is LNHDA and CDR2 is SQIVND in the germline V gene (reference sequence). The CDR3 spells CASSIAGSYQPQHF. In DNA form, the CDR3 reads TGTGCCAGTAGTATAGCGGGGAGTTATCAGCCCCAGCATTTT.

The CDR3 DNA is TGTGCCAGTAGTGATCTGGGGGGAACTGAAGCTTTCTTT. This translates into CASSDLGGTEAFF. This chain links TRBV19 with TRBJ1-1, with a tentative D call TRBD1 (5 bases). Germline V gives CDR1 LNHDA, CDR2 SQIVND (reference sequence). Trimming cost V 5 bases and J 5 bases, with 12 bases left between them. The CDR3 totals 13 residues.

V gene TRBV11-2 combines with J gene TRBJ2-5; D ambiguous. V was pared by 5 bases and J by 6 bases, with 7 bases between. Germline assignment: CDR1 SGHAT and CDR2 FQNNGV. This CDR3 comprises 11 residues. The CDR3 DNA reads as TGTGCCAGCAGCACGCAGAAGACCCAGTACTTC. Residues: CASSTQKTQYF. The whole variable domain, filled in from reference TRBV11-2 and TRBJ2-5, reads EAGVAQSPRYKIIEKRQSVAFWCNPISGHATLYWYQQILGQGPKLLIQFQNNGVVDDSQLPKDRFSAERLKGVDSTLKIQPAKLEDSAVYLCASSTQKTQYFGPGTRLLVL.